These 32 T cell receptor beta chains were sequenced from one sample in a study of blood T cell repertoires in COVID-19. The protocol was immunoSEQ multiplex PCR, while the TCRdb copy is restricted to in-frame clones and leaves out a portion. Of fewer than 50,000 clones detected, about nine tenths appear once; the ten largest clones hold 3.5% to 5%. The sequencing input was peripheral blood. The receptor set was obtained from a human donor in a cohort sampled during active COVID-19.

The rearrangement links TRBV5-1 to TRBJ1-1; D gene unclear. V lost 1 base and J lost 0, with 7 bases in between. The CDR3 consists of 14 residues. Germline lookup yields CDR1 SGHRS and CDR2 YFSETQ. The CDR3 DNA reads TGCGCCAGCAGCTTGACAGTAATGAACACTGAAGCTTTCTTT. Translated, it gives CASSLTVMNTEAFF.

The rearrangement joins TRBV28 to TRBJ1-1, with D maybe TRBD1 (5 bases). Trimming shortened V by 3 bases and J by 1 base, and 15 bases separated the two germline ends. The CDR3 contains 16 residues. CDR1 is MDHEN, CDR2 SYDVKM, per germline. The CDR3 here is CASSFGRAKGNTEAFF. CDR3 in DNA: TGTGCCAGCAGTTTTGGCAGGGCAAAAGGGAACACTGAAGCTTTCTTT. Together with reference TRBV28 and TRBJ1-1, the CDR3 gives the full variable domain: DVKVTQSSRYLVKRTGEKVFLECVQDMDHENMFWYRQDPGLGLRLIYFSYDVKMKEKGDIPEGYSVSREKKERFSLILESASTNQTSMYLCASSFGRAKGNTEAFFGQGTRLTVV.

This clone was counted between two and nine times. The V call is TRBV28, the J call TRBJ2-7, with a possible D match to TRBD2 (6 bases). With 3 bases removed from V and 4 bases from J, the gap between germline ends came to 7 bases. CDR1 and CDR2 from the germline V gene are MDHEN and SYDVKM. The CDR3 covers 12 residues. The CDR3 is CASSLGGYEQYF. CDR3 nucleotide sequence: TGTGCCAGCAGTTTGGGGGGTTACGAGCAGTACTTC.

The V call is TRBV9, the J call TRBJ2-7, with TRBD2 matching over 8 bases. This CDR3 is 15 amino acids long. The V segment lost 2 bases and the J segment 4 bases; nucleotides outside the gene matches: 8. Germline V gene lookup returns CDR1 SGDLS and CDR2 YYNGEE. The CDR3 loop reads CASSVAAGEFYEQYF. The CDR3 DNA sequence: TGTGCCAGCAGCGTTGCAGCGGGAGAGTTTTACGAGCAGTACTTC.

The J gene is TRBJ2-2, the V gene TRBV24-1; a possible D gene is TRBD1 (6 bases). V gave up 0 bases and J gave up 8 bases, with 18 bases separating them. From germline, CDR1 is KGHDR and CDR2 SFDVKD. The CDR3 loop spans 17 amino acids. CDR3 region: CATSDLRDTLRGGELFF. CDR3 DNA sequence: TGTGCCACCAGTGATTTGCGGGACACCCTTCGGGGAGGGGAGCTGTTTTTT.

The rearrangement links TRBV4-1 to TRBJ1-3; D possibly corresponds to TRBD1 (6 bases). CDR1 and CDR2 (germline): MGHRA, YSYEKL. The CDR3 spans 15 residues. Trimming pared 4 bases from V and 8 bases from J, leaving 18 bases between. In nucleotides, the CDR3 is TGCGCCAGCAGCCCGCAGGACAGAGGTTCAGACACCATATATTTT. It specifies CASSPQDRGSDTIYF.

The J gene is TRBJ2-2, the V gene TRBV5-1; a possible D gene is TRBD2 (6 bases). CDR1 and CDR2 from the germline V gene are SGHRS and YFSETQ. Trimming took off 2 bases at V and 2 bases at J, with 13 bases between the two ends. The CDR3 length is 16 residues. Here the CDR3 reads CASSLRAGTNTGELFF. Here the CDR3 DNA reads TGCGCCAGCAGCTTAAGGGCGGGAACCAACACCGGGGAGCTGTTTTTT.

This sequence joins TRBV19 and TRBJ1-5; tentative D call: TRBD1 (6 bases). The CDR3 loop spans 15 amino acids. Germline V gene lookup returns CDR1 LNHDA and CDR2 SQIVND (reference sequence). Trimming left V 6 bases short and J 5 bases short, with 17 bases between. CDR3 in DNA: TGTGCCAGTAGCGCGACAGGAGGATCGCATCAGCCCCAGCATTTT. This codes for CASSATGGSHQPQHF.

V usage is TRBV21-1 and J usage is TRBJ1-3; the D segment call TRBD1 is taken from the table without a DNA check. TRBV21-1 corresponds to a pseudogene. This CDR3 has 12 amino acids. The CDR3 DNA follows: TGTGCCAGCAGCAAAACAGGAAACACCATATATTTT. This codes for CASSKTGNTIYF.

The V and J genes are TRBV19 and TRBJ2-4, with 8 nucleotides matching TRBD1. The CDR3 sequence is 13 residues long. Germline V CDR1 and CDR2: LNHDA, SQIVND (reference sequence). Unmatched junction bases numbered 12, after V lost 4 bases and J lost 16 bases. In DNA, the CDR3 is TGTGCCAGTAGTACCCTAGTACAGGGGGGAATATACTTC. It codes for CASSTLVQGGIYF.

There are a few counts of this clone. The J gene is TRBJ1-3, the V gene TRBV2, with D unclear. The CDR3 contains 13 residues. Germline loops: CDR1 SNHLY, CDR2 FYNNEI. Trimming left V 3 bases short and J 3 bases short, with 6 bases between. The DNA of the CDR3 is TGTGCCAGCAGTGACAACTTTGGAAACACCATATATTTT. This codes for CASSDNFGNTIYF.

This rearrangement joins TRBV25-1 to TRBJ1-6, with D possibly TRBD1 on 5 matching bases. V was trimmed by 6 bases and J by 0 bases, leaving 18 bases between them. There are 18 residues in the CDR3. CDR1 is MGHDK and CDR2 is SYGVNS in the germline V gene. As DNA, the CDR3 is TGTGCCAGCAGGGAAGCCACAGGTTTAAGCTCCTATAATTCACCCCTCCACTTT. Translated: CASREATGLSSYNSPLHF.

This chain joins TRBV28 and TRBJ2-7; 8 bases align to TRBD2. Losses at the gene ends were 5 bases for V and 2 bases for J; bases not matched to a gene: 11. The CDR3 is 16 amino acids. CDR1 is MDHEN and CDR2 is SYDVKM in the germline V gene. CDR3 sequence reads: CASSPRSSGFPYEQYF. CDR3 in DNA: TGTGCCAGCAGTCCTCGTTCTAGCGGGTTTCCCTACGAGCAGTACTTC.

The V gene is TRBV6-5, the J gene TRBJ1-2; no definite D call. The CDR3 runs 13 residues. Trimming took 6 bases from V and 6 from J, leaving 14 bases between them. Germline V gives CDR1 MNHEY, CDR2 SVGAGI. CDR3 loop: CASREVGFDGYTF. In DNA form, the CDR3 reads TGTGCCAGCAGGGAGGTGGGTTTCGATGGCTACACCTTC.

V gene TRBV7-8 combines with J gene TRBJ2-7; TRBD2 matches 7 bases. The trim removed 5 bases at V and 0 bases at J, leaving 7 bases unmatched. In germline, CDR1 is SGHVS, CDR2 FQNEAQ. This CDR3 comprises 15 residues. CDR3 coding DNA: TGTGCCAGCAGCCCTAGGGAGGGGAGCTCCTACGAGCAGTACTTC. This gives the protein CASSPREGSSYEQYF.

The rearrangement uses TRBV5-8 and TRBJ1-3; 8 bases fit TRBD1. The CDR3 runs 15 residues. With 1 base clipped from V and 2 bases from J, the junction kept 2 bases outside the gene matches. Looked up from germline, CDR1 is SGHTS and CDR2 is YDEGEE. CDR3 amino acids: CASSLRGQAGNTIYF. CDR3 in DNA: TGTGCCAGCAGCTTGCGGGGACAGGCTGGAAACACCATATATTTT.

This rearrangement joins TRBV19 to TRBJ2-1, with D maybe TRBD2 (5 bases). The CDR3 has 16 amino acids. V gave up 0 bases and J gave up 5 bases, with 14 bases separating them. CDR1 and CDR2 from the germline V gene are LNHDA and SQIVND (reference sequence). The CDR3 coding sequence is TGTGCCAGTAGTATAGAAACCGCGGGCGAAAACAATGAGCAGTTCTTC. Translated, it gives CASSIETAGENNEQFF.

This chain joins TRBV6-5 and TRBJ1-1, with TRBD1 identical over 7 bases. V was clipped by 6 bases and J by 5 bases; unmatched bases: 12. The CDR3 loop spans 15 amino acids. CDR1 MNHEY and CDR2 SVGAGI come from the germline V gene. The CDR3 DNA reads TGTGCCAGCAGGGGACAGAGGGCGGGGTGGACTGAAGCTTTCTTT. It translates to CASRGQRAGWTEAFF.

The rearrangement joins TRBV19 to TRBJ1-5; 7 bases fit TRBD1. Germline V CDR1 and CDR2: LNHDA, SQIVND (reference sequence). CDR3 size: 15 residues. The V segment lost 4 bases and the J segment 5 bases; nucleotides outside the gene matches: 8. The CDR3 loop reads CASSKSGQEDQPQHF. CDR3 bases: TGTGCCAGTAGTAAGAGCGGACAGGAGGATCAGCCCCAGCATTTT.

The chain uses TRBV5-5 and TRBJ2-7; no reliable D call. The CDR3 covers 15 residues. The germline V gene encodes CDR1 SGHKS and CDR2 YYEKEE (reference sequence). The germline V and J ends were trimmed by 2 bases and 1 base, with 13 bases remaining between them. Here the CDR3 DNA reads TGTGCCAGCAGCTTAGCTGCCTTGATTTCCTACGAGCAGTACTTC. Amino acid sequence: CASSLAALISYEQYF.

This clone has more than one count but fewer than ten. The chain has TRBV30 and TRBJ2-7; D might be TRBD1 (6 bases). Germline loops: CDR1 GTSNPN, CDR2 SVGIG (reference sequence). Trimming removed 0 bases from V and 4 bases from J, with 13 bases in between. This CDR3 is built from 14 residues. CDR3 in DNA: TGTGCCTGGAGTGTTAGCCAGGGGCCGTACGAGCAGTACTTC. Translating it yields CAWSVSQGPYEQYF.

The CDR3 protein is CASSLNPLAGVRNEQFF. The CDR3 DNA sequence: TGTGCCAGCAGCTTGAACCCCCTAGCGGGGGTCCGCAATGAGCAGTTCTTC. The chain carries TRBV5-5 and TRBJ2-1; 10 nucleotides line up with TRBD2. CDR3 length equals 17 residues. Per germline, CDR1 SGHKS and CDR2 YYEKEE (reference sequence). After removal of 1 base from V and 6 bases from J, the junction contained 10 bases not matched to a gene. The full variable domain, in which reference TRBV5-5 and TRBJ2-1 provide the parts outside the CDR3, is DAGVTQSPTHLIKTRGQQVTLRCSPISGHKSVSWYQQVLGQGPQFIFQYYEKEERGRGNFPDRFSARQFPNYSSELNVNALLLGDSALYLCASSLNPLAGVRNEQFFGPGTRLTVL.

The chain recombines TRBV6-5 with TRBJ2-1, with D possibly being TRBD2 (6 bases). V lost 4 bases and J 0 bases, leaving 13 bases between the germline ends. The germline V gene has CDR1 MNHEY and CDR2 SVGAGI. This CDR3 is built from 16 residues. This CDR3 reads CASSFERASSYNEQFF. The CDR3 DNA reads TGTGCCAGCAGTTTCGAGCGGGCGAGCTCCTACAATGAGCAGTTCTTC.

The V gene is TRBV9, the J gene TRBJ1-2; D is ambiguous. The V end lost 4 bases, the J end lost 8 bases, and 18 bases lay between the germline ends. Germline V gene sequence: CDR1 SGDLS, CDR2 YYNGEE. The CDR3 sequence is 14 residues long. Here the CDR3 DNA reads TGTGCCAGCAGCTCCGGGGATCTGCGTGTGGGCTACACCTTC. Protein sequence: CASSSGDLRVGYTF.

The V gene is TRBV12-5, the J gene TRBJ1-1; no clear D. Trimming took 0 bases from V and 2 from J, leaving 10 bases between them. The CDR3 contains 15 residues. CDR1 and CDR2 (germline): LGHNT, FRNRAP. CDR3 protein: CASGLVLGRNTEAFF. In nucleotides, the CDR3 is TGTGCTAGTGGTTTGGTACTGGGCAGAAACACTGAAGCTTTCTTT.

The chain is built from TRBV28 and TRBJ2-7, with 10 nucleotides matching TRBD1. This CDR3 contains 15 residues. Losses at the gene ends were 6 bases for V and 2 bases for J; bases not matched to a gene: 7. Germline V gene data show CDR1 as MDHEN and CDR2 as SYDVKM. Written as DNA, the CDR3 is TGTGCCAGCAGCTACGGACAGGGGGTTACCTACGAGCAGTACTTC. Residues: CASSYGQGVTYEQYF.

The chain links TRBV10-2 to TRBJ1-4; D unresolved. The CDR3 is 12 amino acids. Between the trimmed V and J ends, which lost 4 bases and 3 bases, there was a span of 3 bases. CDR1 WSHSY and CDR2 SAAADI come from the germline V gene. CDR3 residues: CASSGANEKLFF. CDR3 nucleotide sequence: TGCGCCAGCAGTGGAGCTAATGAAAAACTGTTTTTT.

The chain has TRBV10-2 and TRBJ2-3, with 10 bases identical to TRBD2. Germline CDR1 reads WSHSY; CDR2 reads SAAADI. V was pared by 7 bases and J by 3 bases, with 7 bases of the junction left unmatched. This CDR3 has 15 residues. The CDR3 protein is CASTNSGRLTDTQYF. The CDR3 nucleotides are TGCGCCAGCACCAATAGCGGGAGGTTGACAGATACGCAGTATTTT.

This clone was seen more than once but under ten times. Within the sample, other DNA sequences also encode this same CDR3. The chain combines TRBV19 with TRBJ1-1, with 7 bases lining up with TRBD1. Germline CDR1 is LNHDA and CDR2 is SQIVND (reference sequence). The CDR3 totals 13 residues. The J segment lost 1 base and the V segment lost 8 bases, leaving 4 bases of the junction unmatched. The CDR3 region is CASSRTGNTEAFF. CDR3 nucleotide sequence: TGTGCCAGTTCACGGACAGGGAACACTGAAGCTTTCTTT.

This chain links TRBV7-3 with TRBJ2-7; the D gene is possibly TRBD1 (6 bases). Germline V gene lookup returns CDR1 SGHTA and CDR2 FQGTGA. The CDR3 has 15 residues. The V gene lost 4 bases and the J gene lost 0 bases, with 13 bases spanning the gap. The CDR3 region is CASSYTGQGSYEQYF. CDR3 sequence (DNA): TGTGCCAGCAGCTATACGGGACAAGGCTCCTACGAGCAGTACTTC.

The chain employs TRBV5-4 and TRBJ2-3; D not certain. Trimming left V 2 bases short and J 4 bases short, with 11 bases between. CDR1 is SGHNT and CDR2 is YYREEE in the germline V gene (reference sequence). The CDR3 covers 14 residues. The CDR3 loop reads CASSLVEAPDTQYF. The CDR3 DNA sequence: TGTGCCAGCAGCTTAGTCGAGGCACCAGATACGCAGTATTTT.

The rearrangement links TRBV5-6 to TRBJ1-2, with D possibly matching TRBD1 (5 bases). CDR1 is SGHDT and CDR2 is YYEEEE in the germline V gene. Trimming left V 0 bases short and J 6 bases short, with 9 bases between. This CDR3 has 13 residues. The CDR3 nucleotides are TGTGCCAGCAGCTTGGCAGGGATGGATGGCTACACCTTC. Translating gives CASSLAGMDGYTF.